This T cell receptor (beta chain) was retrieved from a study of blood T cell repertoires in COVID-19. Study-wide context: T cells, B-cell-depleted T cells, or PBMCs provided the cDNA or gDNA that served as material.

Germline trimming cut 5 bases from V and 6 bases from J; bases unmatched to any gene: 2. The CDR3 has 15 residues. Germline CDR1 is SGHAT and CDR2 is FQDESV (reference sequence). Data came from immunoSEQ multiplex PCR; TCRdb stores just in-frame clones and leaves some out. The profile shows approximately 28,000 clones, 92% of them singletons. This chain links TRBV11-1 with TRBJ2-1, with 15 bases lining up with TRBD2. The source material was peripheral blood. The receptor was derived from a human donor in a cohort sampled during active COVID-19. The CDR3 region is CASSTGLAGGNEQFF. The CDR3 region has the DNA TGTGCCAGCAGCACGGGACTAGCGGGAGGCAATGAGCAGTTCTTC.